The T cell receptor beta chain described here comes from a study of T-cell reconstitution after alpha-beta-depleted transplantation in children. Unique molecular identifiers tagged the TCRbeta library. TCRdb called the PCR reads again in MiXCR, with one record for every CDR3 protein. This repertoire shows 25,000 or so distinct CDR3 sequences, over 15% found once; its top ten account for around 36%. V dropped 4 bases and J dropped 7 bases, with 14 bases sitting between them. Germline V CDR1 and CDR2: SQVTM, ANQGSEA. This CDR3 has 13 amino acids. The sequence was collected from a male patient between 2 and 9 years old who had a stem cell transplant for acute lymphoblastic leukemia, so the T cells may come from the graft donor. The chain carries TRBV29-1 and TRBJ2-4; D unresolved. Source: PBMCs, mostly from graft donor cells, taken 60 days after TCRalphabeta/CD19-depleted stem cell transplant. The CDR3 nucleotides read TGCAGCGTTGGCGCTACAATGGAGAACATTCAGTACTTC. Translation: CSVGATMENIQYF.